This is a list of T cell receptor beta chains from one sample in a study of cytomegalovirus exposure and HLA in healthy donors. Measured with immunoSEQ multiplex PCR; TCRdb has only the in-frame clones, and not every one. The table shows 140,000 to 150,000 clones, with 88% occurring only once. Sample: PBMCs. The receptors shown here come from a woman between 40 and 50 years old in good health and CMV-seronegative. Both conserved end residues are part of each CDR3.

cdr3_aa: CSVARTGNTEAFF
v_call: TRBV29-1

cdr3_aa: CASSQIMNEQFF
v_call: TRBV28

cdr3_aa: CASSINGAQGLAGFNTGELFF
v_call: TRBV19

cdr3_aa: CASSLEPGQGAGEQYF
v_call: TRBV5-4

cdr3_aa: CASQIRDTNSPLHF
v_call: TRBV7-9

cdr3_aa: CASSLAPGTDTQYF
v_call: TRBV7-6

cdr3_aa: CASSLALRNGQYF
v_call: TRBV7-8

cdr3_aa: CASSATGATEAFF
v_call: TRBV19

cdr3_aa: CASSGPLAGRGFSAYNEQFF
v_call: TRBV10-1

cdr3_aa: CASSHALAVYEQYF
v_call: TRBV6-6